A selection of T cell receptor beta chains follows, all from one sample in a study of T cell repertoires in cytomegalovirus infection. TCRdb processed the reads anew with MiXCR; each CDR3 protein has one entry. The sample shows about 280,000 distinct CDR3 sequences, around 20% of them seen only once. No antigen has been assigned to these receptors. This sample comprised cultured PBMCs, obtained from culture after CMV antigen stimulation. These receptors were collected from a human donor in good health (CMV status not recorded). Some clones in this sample may be carry-over from other donors' samples. Both conserved end residues are part of each CDR3. The order of the fields is J gene, D gene, V gene, clone size, CDR3 DNA, CDR3 protein. The D gene is left open where the match is weak. For some rows the clone size is stated as once, few or many, or as a class when expanded; others skip it.

TRBJ2-1 | NA | TRBV19 | NA | TGTGCCAGTAGTATTGGGCCGGCCAATGAGCAGTTCTTC | CASSIGPANEQFF
TRBJ1-2 | NA | TRBV7-6 | NA | TGTGCCAGCAGCCCAGCTCCGGGGGACAACTATGGCTACACCTTC | CASSPAPGDNYGYTF
TRBJ1-5 | NA | TRBV6-1 | NA | TGTGCCAGCAAACAGGAGCGGGGTAATCAGCCCCAGCATTTT | CASKQERGNQPQHF
TRBJ2-3 | NA | TRBV2 | NA | TGTGCCAGCAGGCTCAGGGTAGGCACAGATACGCAGTATTTT | CASRLRVGTDTQYF
TRBJ1-1 | TRBD1 | TRBV20-1 | NA | TGCAGTGCTTCGACAGGGGGCGGTGGCACTGAAGCTTTCTTT | CSASTGGGGTEAFF
TRBJ2-3 | TRBD2 | TRBV27 | few | TGTGCCAGCAGTAAGACTAGCGGGATGGGGACAGATACGCAGTATTTT | CASSKTSGMGTDTQYF
TRBJ1-2 | NA | TRBV28 | NA | TGTGCCAGCAGTGATAGAGGGGGGAGAGGGCCACTATATGGCTACACCTTC | CASSDRGGRGPLYGYTF
TRBJ1-4 | NA | TRBV4-1 | NA | TGCGCCAGCAGCCAAGATAGGCGAGAACTGTTTTTT | CASSQDRRELFF
TRBJ2-1 | NA | TRBV24-1 | NA | TGTGCCACCAGTGATTCTCGACTCTACAATGAGCAGTTCTTC | CATSDSRLYNEQFF
TRBJ2-1 | TRBD2 | TRBV6-4 | many | TGTGCCAGCAGTGTCTTCTCGGGACTAGGTCGCAATGAGCAGTTCTTC | CASSVFSGLGRNEQFF
TRBJ2-3 | TRBD2 | TRBV12-3/TRBV12-4 | once | TGTGCCAGCTTAATGAGGGGCCAGGGAGGGCGGACTAGCACAGATACGCAGTATTTT | CASLMRGQGGRTSTDTQYF
TRBJ1-2 | NA | TRBV14 | few | TGTGCCAGCAGCCAAATCGCCTCGAACAGGGAAGTCTATGGCTACACCTTC | CASSQIASNREVYGYTF